This TCR beta chain is from a study of blood T cell repertoires in COVID-19. Study at large: The United States, Italy and Spain were the sources of the acute and convalescent COVID-19 samples.

In the original processing: Counts of nucleated cells, estimated from reference gene primer amplification, were obtained. The method was immunoSEQ multiplex PCR; TCRdb's version includes in-frame clones alone and lacks a portion of them. V and J calls plus clone size are reproduced from that table; the DNA served to infer D and trimming. The sample has 150,000 to 200,000 clones; 86% are singletons. CDR1 and CDR2 (germline): SGDLS, YYNGEE. The CDR3 runs to 16 residues. V lost 4 bases, J lost 0 bases, and 16 bases lay in between. The sequenced sample consisted of peripheral blood. The V and J genes are TRBV9 and TRBJ1-1; TRBD1 is a possible D gene (6 bases). The receptor was isolated from a man in his fifties with active or convalescent COVID-19. The CDR3 nucleotides read TGTGCCAGCAGCCCACGGAAAGACAGGCTGAACACTGAAGCTTTCTTT. It is translated as CASSPRKDRLNTEAFF. Drawing the rest from reference TRBV9 and TRBJ1-1, the complete variable domain is DSGVTQTPKHLITATGQRVTLRCSPRSGDLSVYWYQQSLDQGLQFLIQYYNGEERAKGNILERFSAQQFPDLHSELNLSSLELGDSALYFCASSPRKDRLNTEAFFGQGTRLTVV.